The clone carrying this T cell receptor beta chain was counted a few times. The data belong to a study of shared clonotypes between healthy human individuals. For the study at large: Donors consisted of a couple of women and three men between 18 and 49.

The protocol was immunoSEQ multiplex PCR, while the TCRdb copy is restricted to in-frame clones and leaves out a portion. In the table there are some 1 million clones, about three quarters of which are singletons. This receptor was obtained from a man younger than 35 in good health. Sequencing input: memory CD4+ T cells sorted from blood. Subset: CD45RA-negative fraction.

The DNA for the CDR3 is TGTGCCAGCAGCCTTGACAGGGAAGCTTTCTTT. This encodes CASSLDREAFF. The chain joins TRBV11-1 to TRBJ1-1, with D possibly TRBD1 on 6 matching bases. The germline V gene encodes CDR1 SGHAT and CDR2 FQDESV (reference sequence). The CDR3 runs to 11 residues. Trimming removed 5 bases at V and 8 bases at J, with 9 bases between.